This TCR beta chain is from a study of cytomegalovirus exposure and HLA in healthy donors. The overall study: Among fewer than 500 genotyped donors, more than 65% fell in the Caucasian-associated ancestry cluster. Study-level results: The study recorded 150 to 200 TCR beta chains that were cytomegalovirus-associated. In most subjects, TCR beta sequences reportedly gave accurate predictions of HLA-A and HLA-B alleles. In vitro experiments confirmed that three CMV-associated chains were specific for CMV antigens.

As to this clone: No antigen is known for it. The junction departs from germline at one end; a sequencing error may be responsible.

The PCR ran on 60 Vbeta and 13 Jbeta primers. Sequencing used immunoSEQ multiplex PCR; TCRdb keeps in-frame clones, though not all of them. In all, the sample yields 130,000 or so clones. Germline V gives CDR1 SSHAT, CDR2 FNYEAQ (reference sequence). This CDR3 spans 14 amino acids. The V and J genes are TRBV7-7 and TRBJ2-1; 10 positions match TRBD2. The source of this sequence is a woman aged 40 to 50 in good health and CMV-seronegative. The sequencing input was PBMCs. CDR3: CASSLAATSGEQFF. CDR3 in DNA: TGTGCTAGCAGCTTAGCTGCGACTAGCGGGGAGCAGTTCTTC.